The clone carrying this T cell receptor beta chain was recorded a few times. The antigen remains unidentified. The V end lost 0 bases, the J end lost 2 bases, and 4 bases lay between the germline ends. Germline CDR1 and CDR2: MNHEY and SMNVEV (reference sequence). There are 13 residues in the CDR3. TCRdb reprocessed the 5' RACE reads via MiXCR and lists one record per CDR3 protein. The repertoire holds fewer than 400,000 distinct CDR3 sequences, with roughly 8% as singletons. This specimen comes from a study of CD8 T cells in ankylosing spondylitis. Points from the study as a whole: Characteristic, it appeared, of ankylosing spondylitis blood was a TCR beta motif of 7 or 8 highly homologous variants.

The TCR comes from a male donor with ankylosing spondylitis. Sequencing was performed on blood, either unsorted or a sorted T cell fraction (not recorded which). The chain recombines TRBV27 with TRBJ1-2; D remains unclear. DNA for the CDR3: TGTGCCAGCAGTTTATCTAACAACTATGGCTACACCTTC. Residues: CASSLSNNYGYTF.